This TCR beta chain is drawn from a study of blood T cell repertoires in COVID-19. Study details: Specimens from acute and convalescent COVID-19 originated in the United States, Italy and Spain. Sources were T cells, B-cell-depleted T cells, or PBMCs; the material itself was cDNA or gDNA.

The authors' processing: It was from reference gene primer amplification that nucleated cell counts were estimated. Clones were read by immunoSEQ multiplex PCR, and TCRdb kept only the in-frame ones, dropping some. Clonal size and the V and J genes are those of that table, whereas D and trimming came from the DNA. In the table there are roughly 150,000 clones, 65% to 90% of which are singletons. This clone came up once. After removal of 2 bases from V and 1 base from J, the junction contained 5 bases not matched to a gene. The CDR3 runs to 15 residues. Looked up from germline, CDR1 is MNHNY and CDR2 is SVGAGI (reference sequence).

Source material: peripheral blood. The sequence derives from a man aged 50 or older with acute or convalescent COVID-19. The chain employs TRBV6-6 and TRBJ2-7; TRBD2 agrees at 7 bases. As DNA, the CDR3 is TGTGCCAGCAGTTACGGGGGGGGACCTTCCTACGAGCAGTACTTC. As protein: CASSYGGGPSYEQYF.